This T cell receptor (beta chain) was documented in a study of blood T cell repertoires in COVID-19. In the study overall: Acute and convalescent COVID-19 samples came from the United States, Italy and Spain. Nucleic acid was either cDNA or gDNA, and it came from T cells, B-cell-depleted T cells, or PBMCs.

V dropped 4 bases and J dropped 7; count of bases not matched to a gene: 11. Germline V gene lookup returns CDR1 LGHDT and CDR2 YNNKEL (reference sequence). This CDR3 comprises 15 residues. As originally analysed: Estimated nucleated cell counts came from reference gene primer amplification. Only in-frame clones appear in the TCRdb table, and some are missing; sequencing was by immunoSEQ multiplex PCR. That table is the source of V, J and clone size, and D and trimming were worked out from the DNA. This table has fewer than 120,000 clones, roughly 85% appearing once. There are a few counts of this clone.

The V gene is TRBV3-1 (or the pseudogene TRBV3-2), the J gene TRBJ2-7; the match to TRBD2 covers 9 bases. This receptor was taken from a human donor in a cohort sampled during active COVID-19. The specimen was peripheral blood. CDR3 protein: CASSRASGALWEQYF. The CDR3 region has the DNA TGTGCCAGCAGCCGGGCTAGCGGGGCCCTATGGGAGCAGTACTTC.